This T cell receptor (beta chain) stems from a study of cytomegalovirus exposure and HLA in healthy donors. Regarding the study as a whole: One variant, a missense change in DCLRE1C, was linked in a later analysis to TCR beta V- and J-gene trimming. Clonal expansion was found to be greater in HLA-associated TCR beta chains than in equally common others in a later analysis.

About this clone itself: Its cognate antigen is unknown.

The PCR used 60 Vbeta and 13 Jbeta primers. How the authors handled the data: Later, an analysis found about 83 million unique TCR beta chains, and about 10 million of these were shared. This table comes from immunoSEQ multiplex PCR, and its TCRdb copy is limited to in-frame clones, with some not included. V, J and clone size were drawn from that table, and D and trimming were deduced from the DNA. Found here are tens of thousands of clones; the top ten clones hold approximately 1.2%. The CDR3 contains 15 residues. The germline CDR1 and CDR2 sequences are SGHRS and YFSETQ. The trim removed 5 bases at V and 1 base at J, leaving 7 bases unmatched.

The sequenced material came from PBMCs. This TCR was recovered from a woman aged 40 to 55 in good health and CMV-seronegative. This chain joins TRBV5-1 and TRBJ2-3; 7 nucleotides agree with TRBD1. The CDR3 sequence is CASRTGPRGTDTQYF. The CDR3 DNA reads TGCGCCAGCAGGACAGGGCCGCGGGGCACAGATACGCAGTATTTT.